This TCR beta chain was recovered during a study of T cell clonotyping in hematopoietic cell transplantation. General study results and limits: Higher Inverse Simpson Index values in graft donor and pretransplant recipient predicted broader posttransplant TCR diversity. After transplant, recipient diversity fell while pathologically expanded clonotypes grew through day 180. At the given depth, recipient repertoires were over 95% de novo clonotypes. CD4 and CD8 repertoire contributions could not be separated without sorting.

The table came from immunoSEQ multiplex PCR; TCRdb's copy has only in-frame clones and leaves some out. The sample yields some 13,000 clones, approximately 90% seen once. With regard to this clone: Its antigen is undetermined.

Trimming stripped 2 bases from V and 0 bases from J, with 17 bases between. The germline V gene encodes CDR1 MNHNS and CDR2 SASEGT. This CDR3 spans 18 amino acids. Sequencing was carried out using peripheral blood mononuclear cells. This clonotype was sampled from a man aged 30 to 45 in good health. Some clones in this sample may be carry-over from other donors' samples. The chain recombines TRBV6-1 with TRBJ2-4; TRBD1 is a possible D gene (6 bases). The CDR3 region is CASSERFSGDLAKNIQYF. The CDR3 coding sequence is TGTGCCAGCAGTGAACGTTTTTCAGGGGATTTAGCCAAAAACATTCAGTACTTC.